One TCR beta chain is described in this entry. Other DNA sequences of this sample code for an identical CDR3. The source of the sample is a study of blood T cell repertoires in COVID-19. Overall study context: Samples taken during acute and convalescent COVID-19 were collected in the United States, Italy and Spain. PBMCs, B-cell-depleted T cells, or T cells were the source of the cDNA or gDNA that made up the material.

Enrolment of Seattle patients took place during active infection, and they were followed longitudinally. Germline lookup yields CDR1 LGHDT and CDR2 YNNKEL (reference sequence). V was cut by 2 bases and J by 5 bases, with 9 bases left in between. The CDR3 runs to 13 residues. In the authors' workflow: Amplified reference gene primers provided the basis for estimating nucleated cell counts. The data were produced by immunoSEQ multiplex PCR, yet TCRdb's version contains in-frame clones alone and is incomplete. V and J calls and clone size are those listed in that table; D and trimming were worked out from the DNA. The sample has a few hundred thousand clones; 80% to 90% are singletons.

This receptor was taken from a man between 18 and 29 years old with COVID-19, enrolled during active disease. Sequenced sample: peripheral blood. The chain uses TRBV3-1 (or the pseudogene TRBV3-2) and TRBJ1-1; possibly TRBD1 for D (6 bases). The CDR3 bases are TGTGCCAGCAGCCAAAGAGGGGGAACTGAAGCTTTCTTT. Amino acid sequence: CASSQRGGTEAFF.